The subject of this entry is one TCR beta chain. Its specificity is unknown. The CDR3 has 17 amino acids. Germline CDR1 is SGHTA and CDR2 is FQGNSA. V was pared by 7 bases and J by 1 base, with 17 bases between. TCRdb's copy holds only in-frame clones and misses some; the assay was immunoSEQ multiplex PCR. This sample has roughly 91,000 clones; 87% occur once, and the top ten carry roughly 2.9%. This sample was taken from a study of T cell responses to AZD1222 COVID-19 vaccine. The overall study: The analysis combined second doses at about 4 or about 12 weeks.

Findings and caveats of the study: Close to half of all spike-specific TCRs reportedly target regions of the variants that are unmutated. Spike-specific TCR breadth and depth rose after two AZD1222 doses. Just a handful of AZD1222 recipients were seropositive at baseline.

The genes are TRBV7-2 and TRBJ1-6, with a possible D match to TRBD1 (6 bases). The clonotype comes from an adult in good health. The material was peripheral blood, obtained on day 0 of AZD1222 vaccination. The CDR3 bases are TGTGCCAGCACTTTCCGAACAGGGTTGTCCTATAATTCACCCCTCCACTTT. It translates to CASTFRTGLSYNSPLHF.